This T cell receptor (beta chain) was retrieved from a study of blood T cell repertoires in COVID-19. Study background: Samples came from the United States, Italy and Spain, spanning acute and convalescent COVID-19. Sample material is recorded as cDNA or gDNA derived from T cells, B-cell-depleted T cells, or PBMCs.

Per the study methods: Scientists estimated how many nucleated cells there were by amplifying reference gene primers. TCRdb's copy holds only in-frame clones and misses some; the assay was immunoSEQ multiplex PCR. Clone size and V and J calls were adopted from that table, with D and trimming inferred from the DNA. The sample has 350,000 to 550,000 clones, roughly 91% seen once; the top ten hold 4% to 4.5%. V was shortened by 3 bases and J by 4 bases, with 17 bases between the two germline ends. The CDR3 spans 15 residues. CDR1 and CDR2 from the germline V gene are SQVTM and ANQGSEA. The sample was peripheral blood. The sequence derives from a woman aged 30 to 39 with acute or convalescent COVID-19. V is TRBV29-1 and J is TRBJ2-3; D is perhaps TRBD2 (5 bases). CDR3 nucleotides: TGCAGCGTTGACGGGGAACCCCTAATGGCAGATACGCAGTATTTT. It translates to CSVDGEPLMADTQYF.